Presented here are 16 T cell receptor beta chains from one specimen sequenced in a study of cytomegalovirus exposure and HLA in healthy donors. PCR primers comprised 60 Vbeta and 13 Jbeta primers. Using immunoSEQ multiplex PCR, the repertoire was profiled, and TCRdb retains in-frame clones only, with some absent. This sample has 150,000 to 200,000 clones; approximately 70% occur once, and the top ten carry 2% to 2.5%. Specimen: PBMCs. The receptors were gathered from a human donor in good health.

This clone was observed a few times. This chain's CDR3 is CASSPETILGRGLEQYF. The DNA for the CDR3 is TGTGCCAGCAGTCCTGAGACTATCCTCGGCAGAGGGCTCGAGCAGTACTTC. The chain has TRBV2 and TRBJ2-7, with a possible D match to TRBD2 (5 bases). The CDR3 loop spans 17 amino acids. Germline lookup yields CDR1 SNHLY and CDR2 FYNNEI. V lost 5 bases and J lost 6, with 26 bases in between.

The DNA of the CDR3 is TGTAACCCGACAGGGACTTCTGGCTACACCTTC. Encoded protein: CNPTGTSGYTF. The chain has TRBV19 and TRBJ1-2; 7 nucleotides agree with TRBD1. The CDR3 loop spans 11 amino acids. The germline V gene has CDR1 LNHDA and CDR2 SQIVND (reference sequence). Complete variable domain (other parts from reference TRBV19 and TRBJ1-2): DGGITQSPKYLFRKEGQNVTLSCEQNLNHDAMYWYRQDPGQGLRLIYYSQIVNDFQKGDIAEGYSVSREKKESFPLTVTSAQKNPTAFYLCNPTGTSGYTFGSGTRLTVV.

V and J are TRBV4-3 and TRBJ2-5, with a tentative D call TRBD1 (6 bases). There are 14 residues in the CDR3. The V gene's germline CDR1 is LGHNA and CDR2 YSLEER. V lost 4 bases, J lost 4 bases, and 13 bases lay in between. The CDR3: CASSPADSRETQYF. The CDR3 coding sequence is TGCGCCAGCAGCCCGGCGGACAGCCGAGAGACCCAGTACTTC.

V gene TRBV9 combines with J gene TRBJ1-2; TRBD1 might be the D (6 bases). Trimming took 3 bases from V and 9 from J, leaving 12 bases between them. The germline CDR1 and CDR2 sequences are SGDLS and YYNGEE. The CDR3 covers 12 residues. CDR3 bases: TGTGCCAGCAGCGCAGGGGCGCCGAGCTACACCTTC. It translates to CASSAGAPSYTF. The entire variable domain, with the rest obtained from reference TRBV9 and TRBJ1-2, is as follows: DSGVTQTPKHLITATGQRVTLRCSPRSGDLSVYWYQQSLDQGLQFLIQYYNGEERAKGNILERFSAQQFPDLHSELNLSSLELGDSALYFCASSAGAPSYTFGSGTRLTVV.

The chain joins TRBV7-2 to TRBJ1-6; the D gene is possibly TRBD1 (5 bases). The CDR3 sequence is 16 residues long. Germline V lookup: CDR1 SGHTA, CDR2 FQGNSA. Trimming shortened V by 5 bases and J by 7 bases, and 18 bases separated the two germline ends. This CDR3 is CASSPNGGASNSPLHF. CDR3 DNA sequence: TGTGCCAGCAGCCCTAATGGAGGGGCAAGCAATTCACCCCTCCACTTT.

This clone was observed a single time. V usage is TRBV11-1 and J usage is TRBJ1-2; no reliable D call. The V end was cut by 5 bases, the J end by 4 bases, with 11 bases between. In germline, CDR1 is SGHAT, CDR2 FQDESV (reference sequence). The CDR3 is 13 amino acids. CDR3 sequence: CASSPTDSYGYTF. The CDR3 nucleotides read TGTGCCAGCAGCCCCACAGATTCCTATGGCTACACCTTC.

The chain recombines TRBV6-5 with TRBJ1-1, with D possibly matching TRBD1 (6 bases). The V gene lost 6 bases and the J gene lost 2 bases, with 10 bases spanning the gap. CDR1 is MNHEY and CDR2 is SVGAGI in the germline V gene. This CDR3 has 13 residues. CDR3 in amino acids: CASRSQGNTEAFF. CDR3 DNA sequence: TGTGCCAGCAGGTCACAGGGAAACACTGAAGCTTTCTTT.

The rearrangement uses TRBV29-1 and TRBJ2-1; maybe TRBD2 (6 bases). This CDR3 contains 12 residues. Germline CDR1 is SQVTM and CDR2 is ANQGSEA. V was shortened by 1 base and J by 8 bases, with 9 bases between the two germline ends. The chain's CDR3 is CSVEAPGDEQFF. DNA for the CDR3: TGCAGCGTTGAAGCGCCGGGGGATGAGCAGTTCTTC.

The rearrangement joins TRBV5-1 to TRBJ2-7, with 9 bases aligning to TRBD2. Germline V gene sequence: CDR1 SGHRS, CDR2 YFSETQ. CDR3 length: 15 residues. Germline trimming cut 4 bases from V and 3 bases from J; bases unmatched to any gene: 8. CDR3 sequence reads: CASSNSGGNSYEQYF. DNA for the CDR3: TGCGCCAGCAGCAATAGCGGGGGAAACAGCTACGAGCAGTACTTC. Together with reference TRBV5-1 and TRBJ2-7, the CDR3 gives the full variable domain: KAGVTQTPRYLIKTRGQQVTLSCSPISGHRSVSWYQQTPGQGLQFLFEYFSETQRNKGNFPGRFSGRQFSNSRSEMNVSTLELGDSALYLCASSNSGGNSYEQYFGPGTRLTVT.

A remark on this clone: Other DNA sequences in this sample translate to the same CDR3. The rearrangement joins TRBV6-6 to TRBJ1-2; no definite D call. The CDR3 sequence is 13 residues long. The V end lost 5 bases, the J end lost 0 bases, and 7 bases lay between the germline ends. Germline V gives CDR1 MNHNY, CDR2 SVGAGI (reference sequence). CDR3 sequence: CASSPGSNYGYTF. In DNA, the CDR3 is TGTGCCAGCAGTCCGGGATCTAACTATGGCTACACCTTC.

This chain connects TRBV7-3 to TRBJ1-1, with TRBD1 matching over 7 bases. V was clipped by 2 bases and J by 1 base; unmatched bases: 4. In germline, CDR1 is SGHTA, CDR2 FQGTGA. CDR3 length: 15 amino acids. CDR3 sequence (DNA): TGTGCCAGCAGCTTAGTAGGGACAGCGAACACTGAAGCTTTCTTT. This encodes CASSLVGTANTEAFF.

The chain uses TRBV5-5 and TRBJ1-5; tentative D call: TRBD1 (5 bases). The CDR3 totals 13 residues. The V end was cut by 3 bases, the J end by 1 base, with 5 bases between. In germline, CDR1 is SGHKS, CDR2 YYEKEE (reference sequence). CDR3 in amino acids: CASSSGSNQPQHF. In DNA form, the CDR3 reads TGTGCCAGCAGCTCAGGGAGCAATCAGCCCCAGCATTTT.

This clone was seen a handful of times. V is TRBV6-5 and J is TRBJ1-4; D not resolved. The germline V and J ends were trimmed by 0 bases and 7 bases, with 9 bases remaining between them. The CDR3 extends over 14 amino acids. Germline V gene data show CDR1 as MNHEY and CDR2 as SVGAGI. This CDR3 reads CASSYSEFGEKLFF. For the CDR3, the DNA is TGTGCCAGCAGTTACTCTGAGTTTGGTGAAAAACTGTTTTTT.

The chain is built from TRBV9 and TRBJ2-2; TRBD1 matches 7 bases. V trimming: 0 bases; J trimming: 6 bases; junction bases outside the gene matches: 5. This CDR3 is built from 15 residues. The germline V gene encodes CDR1 SGDLS and CDR2 YYNGEE. The CDR3 DNA is TGTGCCAGCAGCGTAGAGGGGGCAAGCTCCGGGGAGCTGTTTTTT. Translated, it gives CASSVEGASSGELFF.

This clone was observed a handful of times. The germline gene is not matched at one end of the junction; a read error may be the cause. The chain recombines TRBV4-1 with TRBJ2-5; 10 bases are a match to TRBD2. The tail of the sequence fits TRBJ2-7 better, so the J call may be wrong. The CDR3 loop spans 17 amino acids. Germline loops: CDR1 MGHRA, CDR2 YSYEKL. For the CDR3, the DNA is TGCGCCAGCAGCGAAGACCCAGCGGGGGGGTATGTCTACGAGCAGTACTTC. Translating it yields CASSEDPAGGYVYEQYF.

The rearrangement links TRBV7-2 to TRBJ2-5; D call uncertain. Trimming left V 2 bases short and J 4 bases short, with 11 bases between. The CDR3 covers 14 residues. Germline CDR1 reads SGHTA; CDR2 reads FQGNSA. The CDR3 coding sequence is TGTGCCAGCAGCTTATTGGGCAGCAGAGAGACCCAGTACTTC. Residues: CASSLLGSRETQYF.